The clone carrying this TCR beta chain was seen a few times. Its target is not known. These data are taken from a study of shared clonotypes between healthy human individuals. Study outcomes and limitations: Rarefaction exposed incomplete sorted-subset sequencing despite large depth.

The naive CD8 population came from CD45RO-negative cells selected for CCR7, without terminally differentiated effector memory CD45RA+ cells. Sequencing was performed with immunoSEQ multiplex PCR; in TCRdb, only in-frame clones are kept and a portion is missing. The sample shows approximately 2,000,000 clones, around 93% of them seen only once. V was trimmed by 10 bases and J by 1 base, leaving 14 bases between them. CDR1 and CDR2 (germline): SNHLY, FYNNEI. This CDR3 contains 14 residues. The V and J genes are TRBV2 and TRBJ1-5; the D gene is possibly TRBD1 (5 bases). The sample comprised naive CD8+ T cells from PBMCs. This clonotype was sampled from a man between 18 and 35 years old in good health. Some clones in this sample may be carry-over from other donors' samples. CDR3 DNA sequence: TGTGCCACCAAAGGGGTGTTGAGCAATCAGCCCCAGCATTTT. Translation: CATKGVLSNQPQHF.